This T cell receptor (beta chain) was observed in a study of shared clonotypes between healthy human individuals. Sequenced by immunoSEQ multiplex PCR; TCRdb stores in-frame clones only, minus some. The sample lists a few million clones, approximately 93% occurring once. The CDR3 covers 12 residues. Trimming removed 4 bases from V and 6 bases from J, with 10 bases in between. Germline values: CDR1 SGDLS, CDR2 YYNGEE. This clone is a singleton in its sample. The V gene is TRBV9, the J gene TRBJ1-2; D remains ambiguous. This clonotype was obtained from a man between 18 and 29 years old in good health. Some clones in this sample may be carry-over from other donors' samples. Material for sequencing was naive CD4+ T cells from PBMCs. As to subset: CD45RA+ positively selected. The CDR3 is CASSPGRNGYTF. The CDR3 coding sequence is TGTGCCAGCAGCCCCGGGCGAAATGGCTACACCTTC.